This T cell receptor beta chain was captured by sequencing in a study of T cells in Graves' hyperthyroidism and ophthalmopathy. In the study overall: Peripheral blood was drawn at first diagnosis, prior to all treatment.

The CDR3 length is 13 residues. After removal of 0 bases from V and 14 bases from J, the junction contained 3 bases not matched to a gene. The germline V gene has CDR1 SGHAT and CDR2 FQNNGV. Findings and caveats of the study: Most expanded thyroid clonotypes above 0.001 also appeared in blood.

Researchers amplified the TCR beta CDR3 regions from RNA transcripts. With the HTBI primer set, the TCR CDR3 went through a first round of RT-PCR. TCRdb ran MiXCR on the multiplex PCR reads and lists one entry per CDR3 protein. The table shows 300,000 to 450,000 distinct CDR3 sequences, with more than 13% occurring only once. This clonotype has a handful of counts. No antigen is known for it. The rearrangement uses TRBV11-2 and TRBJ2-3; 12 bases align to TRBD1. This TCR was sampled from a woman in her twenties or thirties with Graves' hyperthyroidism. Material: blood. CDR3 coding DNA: TGTGCCAGCAGCTTAGAGGGACAGGGGGCACGGTATTTT. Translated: CASSLEGQGARYF.